This T cell receptor beta chain was identified in a study of blood T cell repertoires in COVID-19 (dated by TCRdb to 2018 to 2020). Looking at the study overall: The collaborator samples originated in the United States, Italy and Spain and spanned the acute and convalescent phases of COVID-19. The material from the prospective study consisted of cDNA or gDNA derived from T cells, B-cell-depleted T cells, or PBMCs. The dataset comprised deeply sampled blood TCRbeta repertoires from subjects exposed to, actively infected with, or recovered from COVID-19. The repertoires were released in a freely available public database intended as a resource for research on the immune response to SARS-CoV-2. Samples were obtained from the ongoing ImmuneRACE study (first 160 participants) and from 950 to 1,500 subjects provided by 6 global collaborators. Sample metadata almost always included a de-identified subject ID, COVID-19 status, age in years and sex. HLA class I and class II types, where available, came from metadata supplied by the sample provider rather than from assay-based typing. On the study overall, not on this receptor specifically: The quantity of clinical and demographic metadata differed by source and by participant and was supplied without curation.

Participants in the prospective study were enrolled through a virtual design, were aged about 18 to 100 years, and lived in 24 United States geographic areas. In the prospective study, participants were assigned to cohorts based on the clinical history participants reported in a screening survey and a study questionnaire. For ImmuneRACE Cohort 3, a participant was defined as recovered based on two consecutive negative NP/OP PCR tests, clearance by a healthcare professional, or resolution of symptoms. In the prospective study, whole blood, serum and a nasopharyngeal or oropharyngeal swab were collected from each participant by mobile phlebotomists. Additional blood draws and questionnaires over an approximately 2-month period could optionally be provided by prospective study participants. Blood samples from the prospective study were shipped frozen or at room temperature prior to DNA extraction.

The germline V gene yields MNHEY for CDR1 and SVGAGI for CDR2. From the cysteine through the phenylalanine, the CDR3 covers 11 amino acids. Of the read, only the CDR3 DNA is kept; its 33 bases are in frame from base 1. V loses 7 bases of germline sequence and J loses 6 bases, and the interval between the two ends is 10 bases. The immunoSEQ Assay, a bias-controlled multiplex PCR, was used to amplify TCRbeta CDR3 regions from genomic DNA. In the original analysis: Within the assay, amplification of reference gene primers was used to estimate how many nucleated cells each sample contained. To quantify the absolute abundance of each unique TCRbeta CDR3 rearrangement, sequence reads were collapsed and filtered. For each sample, productive Simpson clonality was calculated as the square root of Simpson's diversity index across productive rearrangements. As stored in TCRdb, this immuneACCESS dataset retains in-frame rearrangements with V and J assigned. A fraction of the clones does not appear; measured against another copy, unresolved V genes explain less than half of the discrepancy, and the remainder lacks a known reason. Clone size and the V and J calls come from that table; the DNA yielded D and trimming. This sample lists 150,000 to 200,000 clones; 70% to 85% were detected once. The ten most abundant clones make up around 15% of the sample.

As to this clone: Its antigen is currently not known. Per-base quality was not reported, and no clone a single base away is much larger than it.

Sample: PBMCs or T cells enriched from blood (not recorded which). The rearranged chain carries TRBV6-5 and TRBJ2-7; the D segment could be TRBD1, given 7 matching bases. The receptor was isolated from a man between 50 and 59 years old who had recovered from COVID-19. CDR3 region: CASTQGGEQYF. In nucleotide form, the sequence is TGTGCCAGCACCCAGGGGGGCGAGCAGTACTTC.